This T cell receptor beta chain was sequenced in a study of T cell repertoires in cytomegalovirus infection. About the study: From public TCR beta signatures came an indication of both CMV infection and matching HLA type. Study-wide results and caveats: Totalled public TCR beta family frequency picked out people who carried CMV plus the relevant HLA.

TCRdb ran MiXCR on the reads and lists one entry per CDR3 protein. The sample carries 900,000 to 950,000 distinct CDR3 sequences, approximately 31% recorded once. Germline CDR1 is LNHDA and CDR2 is SQIVND (reference sequence). The CDR3 totals 17 residues. The V end was cut by 3 bases, the J end by 5 bases, with 22 bases between. Of note for this clonotype: Antigen: not known.

The chain joins TRBV19 to TRBJ1-2; D may be TRBD1 (5 bases). The material was cultured CD8+ T cells from PBMCs, obtained from culture after CMV antigen stimulation. This receptor was identified in a human donor in good health (CMV status not recorded). Some clones in this sample may be carry-over from other donors' samples. In nucleotides, the CDR3 is TGTGCCAGTAGTATTTTGGGACGGACCTTAGAGGAGTATGGCTACACCTTC. Residues: CASSILGRTLEEYGYTF.